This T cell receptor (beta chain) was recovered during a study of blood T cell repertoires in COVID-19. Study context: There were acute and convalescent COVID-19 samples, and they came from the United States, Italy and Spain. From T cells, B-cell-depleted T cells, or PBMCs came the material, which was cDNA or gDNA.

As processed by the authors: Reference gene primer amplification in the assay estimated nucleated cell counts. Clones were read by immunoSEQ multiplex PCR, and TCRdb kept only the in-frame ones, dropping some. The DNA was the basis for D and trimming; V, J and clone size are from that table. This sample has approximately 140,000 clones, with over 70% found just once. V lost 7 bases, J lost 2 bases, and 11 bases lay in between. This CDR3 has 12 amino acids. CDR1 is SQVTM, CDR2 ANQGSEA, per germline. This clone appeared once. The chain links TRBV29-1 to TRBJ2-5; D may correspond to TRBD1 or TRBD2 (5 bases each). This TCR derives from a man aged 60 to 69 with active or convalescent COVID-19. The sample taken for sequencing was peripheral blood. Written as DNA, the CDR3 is TGCAGCGCGGGGCAGCGGCAAGAGACCCAGTACTTC. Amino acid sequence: CSAGQRQETQYF.